What follows describes a single T cell receptor (beta chain). Its antigen remains unknown. The data were produced by immunoSEQ multiplex PCR, yet TCRdb's version contains in-frame clones alone and is incomplete. The sample lists tens of thousands of clones, nearly 97% occurring once. Trimming removed 4 bases at V and 4 bases at J, with 17 bases between. CDR1 and CDR2 from the germline V gene are SGDLS and YYNGEE. CDR3 length equals 15 residues. These data originate in a study of T cells in tuberculosis. Study-level findings and limits: Active tuberculosis cases were adults; controls were adolescents.

Sequencing was carried out using PBMCs. This clonotype was sampled from a donor between 10 and 29 years old with latent tuberculosis or without tuberculosis infection. The V call is TRBV9, the J call TRBJ1-1; D is possibly TRBD1 (5 bases). CDR3 sequence reads: CASSPVGAGVTEAFF. DNA for the CDR3: TGTGCCAGCAGCCCCGTCGGGGCGGGGGTCACTGAAGCTTTCTTT. Combining the CDR3 with reference TRBV9 and TRBJ1-1 gives the whole variable domain DSGVTQTPKHLITATGQRVTLRCSPRSGDLSVYWYQQSLDQGLQFLIQYYNGEERAKGNILERFSAQQFPDLHSELNLSSLELGDSALYFCASSPVGAGVTEAFFGQGTRLTVV.